What follows is one T cell receptor beta chain and its context. Its antigen is not known. Other DNA sequences in this sample translate to the same CDR3. Assayed TCR templates numbered some 100,000 for each sample. Method: immunoSEQ multiplex PCR; TCRdb's copy keeps in-frame clones and lacks some. The data hold about 56,000 clones, with around 97% observed a single time. The record originates from a study of siplizumab effects on memory and regulatory T cells. Whole-study results and caveats: The naive T cell population seemed more diverse than memory cells and seemed a major contributor to the alloresponse.

The source material was naive CD8+ T cells sorted from blood. The receptor was derived from a human donor in good health.

The CDR3 coding sequence is TGTGCCTGGAGTGTAGGCAGGGGATATGGCTACACCTTC. Its translation is CAWSVGRGYGYTF. This rearrangement joins TRBV30 to TRBJ1-2, with D maybe TRBD1 (6 bases). The CDR3 covers 13 residues. Trimming shortened V by 0 bases and J by 5 bases, and 10 bases separated the two germline ends. Germline assignment: CDR1 GTSNPN and CDR2 SVGIG (reference sequence).